The next 30 T cell receptor beta chains were all read from a single sample in a study of blood T cell repertoires in COVID-19. Here immunoSEQ multiplex PCR was the method, and the copy in TCRdb shows in-frame clones only, minus some. The repertoire holds 310,000 or so clones, about nine tenths seen once, with 11% in the top ten. What was sequenced was peripheral blood. The source of these receptors is a woman under 40 with COVID-19, enrolled during active disease.

This rearrangement joins TRBV2 to TRBJ2-7; 7 positions match TRBD1. This CDR3 spans 13 amino acids. CDR1 and CDR2 from the germline V gene are SNHLY and FYNNEI. After removal of 3 bases from V and 4 bases from J, the junction contained 3 bases not matched to a gene. CDR3 protein: CASSEGQPYEQYF. The CDR3 region has the DNA TGTGCCAGCAGTGAGGGACAGCCTTACGAGCAGTACTTC. Variable domain in full (rest from reference TRBV2 and TRBJ2-7): EPEVTQTPSHQVTQMGQEVILRCVPISNHLYFYWYRQILGQKVEFLVSFYNNEISEKSEIFDDQFSVERPDGSNFTLKIRSTKLEDSAMYFCASSEGQPYEQYFGPGTRLTVT.

This chain joins TRBV5-1 and TRBJ2-2; 13 nucleotides match TRBD2. The CDR3 spans 16 residues. V was pared by 4 bases and J by 9 bases, with 9 bases of the junction left unmatched. Germline lookup yields CDR1 SGHRS and CDR2 YFSETQ. CDR3 protein: CASSLGLAGVSRELFF. The CDR3 coding sequence is TGCGCCAGCAGCCTTGGACTAGCGGGAGTGTCCCGGGAGCTGTTTTTT.

This chain connects TRBV18 to TRBJ2-3; D may be TRBD2 (6 bases). V shed 0 bases and J shed 1 base, with 14 bases lying between them. CDR1 is KGHSH and CDR2 is LQKENI in the germline V gene. The CDR3 is 17 amino acids. Here the CDR3 reads CASSPPEVAVGTDTQYF. For the CDR3, the DNA is TGTGCCAGCTCACCACCGGAGGTAGCGGTTGGCACAGATACGCAGTATTTT.

V and J are TRBV27 and TRBJ2-1; 16 bases are shared with TRBD2. The junction had 5 bases not matched to a gene; V was cut back by 4 bases and J by 2 bases. Germline CDR1 is MNHEY and CDR2 is SMNVEV (reference sequence). The CDR3 loop spans 18 amino acids. In DNA, the CDR3 is TGTGCCAGCAGTTCCCCGGGACTAGCGGGAGGGCCCTACAATGAGCAGTTCTTC. It encodes CASSSPGLAGGPYNEQFF.

This clone was counted between two and nine times. This chain links TRBV9 with TRBJ2-3, with 7 bases aligning to TRBD2. This CDR3 comprises 15 residues. Germline V CDR1 and CDR2: SGDLS, YYNGEE. The ends lost 5 bases at V and 0 bases at J; junction bases unmatched: 6. CDR3 loop: CASSLGGSSTDTQYF. The DNA of the CDR3 is TGTGCCAGCAGTCTGGGGGGGTCGAGCACAGATACGCAGTATTTT.

This sequence joins TRBV7-3 and TRBJ2-1, with TRBD2 matching over 7 bases. CDR1 is SGHTA and CDR2 is FQGTGA in the germline V gene. The CDR3 runs 13 residues. With 4 bases clipped from V and 7 bases from J, the junction kept 4 bases outside the gene matches. CDR3 sequence: CASSSYGGNEQFF. CDR3 coding DNA: TGTGCCAGCAGCTCCTACGGGGGGAATGAGCAGTTCTTC.

The chain recombines TRBV5-1 with TRBJ1-1; no clear D. The V gene lost 6 bases and the J gene lost 0 bases, with 15 bases spanning the gap. The length of the CDR3 is 15 residues. Germline loops: CDR1 SGHRS, CDR2 YFSETQ. The CDR3 DNA reads as TGCGCCAGCACCTTAGGGAGTTTTATGAACACTGAAGCTTTCTTT. Amino acids: CASTLGSFMNTEAFF. Drawing the rest from reference TRBV5-1 and TRBJ1-1, the complete variable domain is KAGVTQTPRYLIKTRGQQVTLSCSPISGHRSVSWYQQTPGQGLQFLFEYFSETQRNKGNFPGRFSGRQFSNSRSEMNVSTLELGDSALYLCASTLGSFMNTEAFFGQGTRLTVV.

The chain joins TRBV11-2 to TRBJ2-7, with D possibly being TRBD1 (6 bases). V lost 4 bases, J lost 3 bases, and 19 bases lay in between. This CDR3 comprises 16 residues. The germline gives CDR1 SGHAT, CDR2 FQNNGV. Written as DNA, the CDR3 is TGTGCCAGCAGCTGGTCTAGGGACACGGCGAGCTACGAGCAGTACTTC. Amino acid sequence: CASSWSRDTASYEQYF.

V is TRBV29-1 and J is TRBJ2-7; tentative D call: TRBD1 (6 bases). Germline V gene sequence: CDR1 SQVTM, CDR2 ANQGSEA. V was pared by 3 bases and J by 7 bases, with 13 bases between. The CDR3 is 12 residues long. The CDR3 is CSVDLGAREQYF. Here the CDR3 DNA reads TGCAGCGTTGATCTGGGGGCGAGGGAGCAGTACTTC.

This clone has just one count. The V and J genes are TRBV9 and TRBJ2-1; no clear D gene. This CDR3 contains 15 residues. The ends were cut back, 0 bases at V and 8 bases at J, with 15 bases in the middle. Germline lookup yields CDR1 SGDLS and CDR2 YYNGEE. The CDR3 DNA sequence: TGTGCCAGCAGCGTAGTAGGCCAGCGAGGCCATGAGCAGTTCTTC. It is translated as CASSVVGQRGHEQFF. The whole variable domain, remainder taken from reference TRBV9 and TRBJ2-1, is DSGVTQTPKHLITATGQRVTLRCSPRSGDLSVYWYQQSLDQGLQFLIQYYNGEERAKGNILERFSAQQFPDLHSELNLSSLELGDSALYFCASSVVGQRGHEQFFGPGTRLTVL.

The genes are TRBV6-5 and TRBJ1-1, with a possible D match to TRBD1 (5 bases). The CDR3 consists of 15 residues. V lost 8 bases and J 3 bases, leaving 19 bases between the germline ends. Germline V gene data show CDR1 as MNHEY and CDR2 as SVGAGI. CDR3 bases: TGTGCCAGCGGGAGGGGTTTTAGGGCAGACACTGAAGCTTTCTTT. Protein: CASGRGFRADTEAFF.

V and J are TRBV7-2 and TRBJ2-7; the match to TRBD2 covers 7 bases. The CDR3 spans 15 residues. The V gene's germline CDR1 is SGHTA and CDR2 FQGNSA. V was clipped by 0 bases and J by 3 bases; unmatched bases: 5. This CDR3 is CASSLAGGGLYEQYF. The CDR3 DNA reads as TGTGCCAGCAGCTTAGCGGGGGGAGGGCTCTACGAGCAGTACTTC.

The chain has TRBV7-9 and TRBJ2-7; TRBD2 aligns across 7 bases. This CDR3 is built from 15 residues. Per the germline V gene, CDR1 is SEHNR and CDR2 is FQNEAQ (reference sequence). With 4 bases clipped from V and 3 bases from J, the junction kept 9 bases outside the gene matches. The CDR3 nucleotides are TGTGCCAGCAGCTGGGGGGAGGGCCCGATCTACGAGCAGTACTTC. Protein sequence: CASSWGEGPIYEQYF.

This chain uses TRBV28 with TRBJ1-1; TRBD1 matches at 7 bases. Trimming at V came to 6 bases and at J to 5 bases, leaving 6 bases not matched to a gene. CDR1 is MDHEN, CDR2 SYDVKM, per germline. This CDR3 is 13 amino acids long. The CDR3 loop reads CASRSDRVTEAFF. DNA for the CDR3: TGTGCCAGCAGATCCGACAGGGTAACTGAAGCTTTCTTT.

The chain has TRBV2 and TRBJ1-2, with 8 bases aligning to TRBD1. CDR1 is SNHLY, CDR2 FYNNEI, per germline. V was clipped by 2 bases and J by 3 bases; unmatched bases: 5. The CDR3 runs 15 residues. The chain's CDR3 is CASSEQGASYYGYTF. For the CDR3, the DNA is TGTGCCAGCAGTGAACAGGGGGCGAGTTACTATGGCTACACCTTC.

The chain couples TRBV19 to TRBJ1-1, with D unclear. Germline CDR1 is LNHDA and CDR2 is SQIVND (reference sequence). V dropped 5 bases and J dropped 1 base, with 14 bases sitting between them. The CDR3 has 15 residues. The CDR3 sequence is CASSPTALRNTEAFF. CDR3 coding DNA: TGTGCCAGTAGTCCCACTGCGTTGAGGAACACTGAAGCTTTCTTT.

The chain is built from TRBV3-1 (or the pseudogene TRBV3-2) and TRBJ1-1; D is unclear. CDR1 is LGHDT, CDR2 YNNKEL, per germline (reference sequence). The CDR3 has 15 residues. Trimming shortened V by 7 bases and J by 5 bases, and 20 bases separated the two germline ends. This CDR3 is CASTLGSGIGTEAFF. The CDR3 coding sequence is TGTGCCAGCACCTTGGGCTCGGGGATTGGTACTGAAGCTTTCTTT.

The genes are TRBV5-5 and TRBJ1-1, with D tentatively TRBD1 (5 bases). Germline CDR1 reads SGHKS; CDR2 reads YYEKEE (reference sequence). V gave up 3 bases and J gave up 1 base, with 7 bases separating them. The CDR3 extends over 13 amino acids. The chain's CDR3 is CASSSDTNTEAFF. The CDR3 DNA sequence: TGTGCCAGCAGCTCGGACACGAACACTGAAGCTTTCTTT. Full variable domain (rest looked up from reference TRBV5-5 and TRBJ1-1): DAGVTQSPTHLIKTRGQQVTLRCSPISGHKSVSWYQQVLGQGPQFIFQYYEKEERGRGNFPDRFSARQFPNYSSELNVNALLLGDSALYLCASSSDTNTEAFFGQGTRLTVV.

J is TRBJ2-3 and V is TRBV24-1, with 7 positions matching TRBD2. Trimming took 4 bases from V and 0 from J; bases not matched to a gene: 6. The CDR3 has 16 residues. The V gene's germline CDR1 is KGHDR and CDR2 SFDVKD. CDR3 in DNA: TGTGCCACCAGTGACCTCCGGACTAGTAGCACAGATACGCAGTATTTT. This codes for CATSDLRTSSTDTQYF.

The V and J genes are TRBV7-8 and TRBJ2-2; D not certain. Trimming removed 5 bases at V and 0 bases at J, with 13 bases between. Germline V CDR1 and CDR2: SGHVS, FQNEAQ. This CDR3 is built from 16 residues. The CDR3 sequence: CASSLLFTANTGELFF. The CDR3 bases are TGTGCCAGCAGCCTCCTATTCACAGCGAACACCGGGGAGCTGTTTTTT.

This clone was picked up one time. The rearrangement joins TRBV2 to TRBJ2-7, with a tentative D call TRBD2 (5 bases). Germline V gives CDR1 SNHLY, CDR2 FYNNEI. This CDR3 comprises 14 residues. Trimming took off 6 bases at V and 7 bases at J, with 19 bases between the two ends. CDR3 in DNA: TGTGCCAGCAGGTCAAAGGGAGCCCTTGGGGAGCAGTACTTC. Its translation is CASRSKGALGEQYF.

This clone was picked up a small number of times. This chain uses TRBV2 with TRBJ2-5; no clear D. Germline V gene lookup returns CDR1 SNHLY and CDR2 FYNNEI. This CDR3 spans 13 amino acids. V gave up 4 bases and J gave up 3 bases, with 9 bases separating them. The CDR3 reads CASSAEAEETQYF. The CDR3 bases are TGTGCCAGCAGTGCAGAGGCAGAAGAGACCCAGTACTTC.

The chain recombines TRBV2 with TRBJ1-2; 12 bases match TRBD1. Trimming cost V 1 base and J 8 bases; bases outside gene matches: 2. In germline, CDR1 is SNHLY, CDR2 FYNNEI. The CDR3 is 14 residues long. The CDR3 reads CASSEGDRGLGYTF. For the CDR3, the DNA is TGTGCCAGCAGTGAAGGGGACAGGGGGCTCGGCTACACCTTC. Variable domain in full (rest from reference TRBV2 and TRBJ1-2): EPEVTQTPSHQVTQMGQEVILRCVPISNHLYFYWYRQILGQKVEFLVSFYNNEISEKSEIFDDQFSVERPDGSNFTLKIRSTKLEDSAMYFCASSEGDRGLGYTFGSGTRLTVV.

The genes are TRBV19 and TRBJ1-2; D possibly corresponds to TRBD1 (6 bases). V was shortened by 0 bases and J by 5 bases, with 16 bases between the two germline ends. Germline CDR1 and CDR2: LNHDA and SQIVND (reference sequence). CDR3 length equals 16 residues. CDR3: CASSIEPGLQGYGYTF. CDR3 DNA sequence: TGTGCCAGTAGTATAGAGCCCGGTCTTCAGGGGTATGGCTACACCTTC.

Comments on this clone: The same CDR3 can be traced to other DNA sequences in this sample. This rearrangement joins TRBV5-1 to TRBJ1-1; 8 nucleotides match TRBD1. Looked up from germline, CDR1 is SGHRS and CDR2 is YFSETQ. V trimming: 4 bases; J trimming: 1 base; junction bases outside the gene matches: 3. This CDR3 contains 14 residues. Written as DNA, the CDR3 is TGCGCCAGCAGCCGCGGACAGGGGAACACTGAAGCTTTCTTT. Translated, it gives CASSRGQGNTEAFF. The variable domain in full, completed from reference TRBV5-1 and TRBJ1-1, reads KAGVTQTPRYLIKTRGQQVTLSCSPISGHRSVSWYQQTPGQGLQFLFEYFSETQRNKGNFPGRFSGRQFSNSRSEMNVSTLELGDSALYLCASSRGQGNTEAFFGQGTRLTVV.

The V and J genes are TRBV4-2 and TRBJ2-2, with D possibly TRBD2 on 6 matching bases. The length of the CDR3 is 15 residues. Germline values: CDR1 LGHNA, CDR2 YNFKEQ. Trimming left V 2 bases short and J 9 bases short, with 16 bases between. The CDR3 protein is CASSQMGGAVWELFF. In DNA form, the CDR3 reads TGTGCCAGCAGCCAAATGGGCGGGGCGGTGTGGGAGCTGTTTTTT.

This rearrangement joins TRBV6-5 to TRBJ2-1; 7 bases align to TRBD2. With V trimmed by 8 bases and J by 6 bases, 10 bases remained unmatched. Germline V gene sequence: CDR1 MNHEY, CDR2 SVGAGI. This CDR3 is built from 14 residues. The CDR3 nucleotides are TGTGCCAGCGGGGGTTCAGCGGGACGCAATGAGCAGTTCTTC. Residues: CASGGSAGRNEQFF.

This sequence joins TRBV10-3 and TRBJ2-3, with 9 bases lining up with TRBD2. Germline assignment: CDR1 ENHRY and CDR2 SYGVKD. The V segment lost 4 bases and the J segment 5 bases; nucleotides outside the gene matches: 7. The CDR3 is 15 residues long. In DNA form, the CDR3 reads TGTGCCATCAGTGCAGTAGCGGGAGTAGAAGATACGCAGTATTTT. It is translated as CAISAVAGVEDTQYF.

The V gene is TRBV28, the J gene TRBJ2-2; 7 bases line up with TRBD2. Germline CDR1 is MDHEN and CDR2 is SYDVKM. This CDR3 is 16 amino acids long. The V gene end was trimmed by 6 bases and the J gene end by 4 bases; junction bases not matched to a gene: 11. The CDR3 coding sequence is TGTGCCAGCAGCTTACGCGGGGACTACCTCACCGGGGAGCTGTTTTTT. Translation gives CASSLRGDYLTGELFF. The whole variable domain, filled in from reference TRBV28 and TRBJ2-2, reads DVKVTQSSRYLVKRTGEKVFLECVQDMDHENMFWYRQDPGLGLRLIYFSYDVKMKEKGDIPEGYSVSREKKERFSLILESASTNQTSMYLCASSLRGDYLTGELFFGEGSRLTVL.

The chain is built from TRBV28 and TRBJ2-7, with D tentatively TRBD2 (6 bases). This CDR3 spans 15 amino acids. CDR1 MDHEN and CDR2 SYDVKM come from the germline V gene. Trimming pared 1 base from V and 4 bases from J, leaving 14 bases between. Here the CDR3 DNA reads TGTGCCAGCAGTTTATCCGGGGGAAACATATACGAGCAGTACTTC. As protein: CASSLSGGNIYEQYF.